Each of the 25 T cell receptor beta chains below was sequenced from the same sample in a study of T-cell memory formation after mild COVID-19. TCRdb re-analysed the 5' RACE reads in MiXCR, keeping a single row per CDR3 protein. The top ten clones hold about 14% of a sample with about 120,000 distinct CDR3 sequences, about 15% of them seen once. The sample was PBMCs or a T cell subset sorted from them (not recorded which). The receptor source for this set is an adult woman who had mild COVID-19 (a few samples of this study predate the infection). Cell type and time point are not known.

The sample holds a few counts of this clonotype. The CDR3 coding sequence is TGTGCCAGCAGCTTAAATGGTGGGGCAGCTGGCTACACCTTC. Its translation is CASSLNGGAAGYTF. V usage is TRBV7-9 and J usage is TRBJ1-2; possibly TRBD1 for D (5 bases). The V and J ends lost 2 bases and 7 bases respectively, with 14 bases between them. Germline V gene data show CDR1 as SEHNR and CDR2 as FQNEAQ (reference sequence). The CDR3 contains 14 residues.

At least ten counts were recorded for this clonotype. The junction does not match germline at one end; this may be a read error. The CDR3 protein is CASSEARGDAEQFF. The CDR3, as DNA: TGTGCCAGCAGCGAAGCGCGGGGGGACGCTGAGCAGTTCTTC. This rearrangement joins TRBV2 to TRBJ2-1, with TRBD2 matching 8 bases. CDR3 length: 14 amino acids. Germline lookup yields CDR1 SNHLY and CDR2 FYNNEI.

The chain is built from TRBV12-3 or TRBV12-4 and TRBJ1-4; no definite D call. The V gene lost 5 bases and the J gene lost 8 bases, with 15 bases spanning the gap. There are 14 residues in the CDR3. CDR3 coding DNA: TGTGCCAGCAGTCGGGTCCTTCTAATGGAAAAACTGTTTTTT. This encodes CASSRVLLMEKLFF.

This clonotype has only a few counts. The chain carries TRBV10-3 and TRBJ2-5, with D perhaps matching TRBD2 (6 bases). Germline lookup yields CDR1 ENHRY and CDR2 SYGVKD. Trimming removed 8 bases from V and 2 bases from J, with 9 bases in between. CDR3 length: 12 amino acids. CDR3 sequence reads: CAISTSQETQYF. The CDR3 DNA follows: TGTGCCATCTCGACTAGTCAAGAGACCCAGTACTTC.

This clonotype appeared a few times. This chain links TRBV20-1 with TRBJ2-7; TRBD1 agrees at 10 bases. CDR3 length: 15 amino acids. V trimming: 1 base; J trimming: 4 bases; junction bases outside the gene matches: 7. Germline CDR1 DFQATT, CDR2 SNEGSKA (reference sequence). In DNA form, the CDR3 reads TGCAGTGCTAGAGCTCACGGGACAGGGGTTTACGAGCAGTACTTC. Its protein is CSARAHGTGVYEQYF.

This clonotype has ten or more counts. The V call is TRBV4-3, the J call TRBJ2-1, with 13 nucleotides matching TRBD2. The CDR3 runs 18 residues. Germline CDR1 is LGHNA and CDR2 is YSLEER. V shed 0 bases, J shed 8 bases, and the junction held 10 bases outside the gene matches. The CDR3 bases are TGCGCCAGCAGCCAAGATCATCCAGGGACTAGCGGGATCGATGAGCAGTTCTTC. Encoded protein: CASSQDHPGTSGIDEQFF.

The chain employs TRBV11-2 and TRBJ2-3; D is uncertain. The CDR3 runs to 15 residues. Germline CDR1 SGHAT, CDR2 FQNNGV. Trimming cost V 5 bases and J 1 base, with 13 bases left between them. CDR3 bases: TGTGCCAGCAGCCTCAGTTCGCTCCGCACAGATACGCAGTATTTT. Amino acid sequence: CASSLSSLRTDTQYF.

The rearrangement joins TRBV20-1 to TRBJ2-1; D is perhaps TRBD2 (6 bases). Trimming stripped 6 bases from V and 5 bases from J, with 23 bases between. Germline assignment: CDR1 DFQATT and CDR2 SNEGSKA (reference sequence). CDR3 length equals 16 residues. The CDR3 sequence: CSATAYGAGINNEQFF. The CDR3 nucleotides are TGCAGTGCAACCGCTTACGGGGCGGGGATAAACAATGAGCAGTTCTTC.

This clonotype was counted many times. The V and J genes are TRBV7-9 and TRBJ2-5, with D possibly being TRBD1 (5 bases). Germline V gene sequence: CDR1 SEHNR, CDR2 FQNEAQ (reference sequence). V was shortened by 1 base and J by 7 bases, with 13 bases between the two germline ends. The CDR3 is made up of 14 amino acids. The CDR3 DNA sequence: TGTGCCAGCAGCTTAGTGCGAGGAAGGGGGACCCAGTACTTC. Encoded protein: CASSLVRGRGTQYF. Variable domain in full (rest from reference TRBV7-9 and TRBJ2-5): DTGVSQNPRHKITKRGQNVTFRCDPISEHNRLYWYRQTLGQGPEFLTYFQNEAQLEKSRLLSDRFSAERPKGSFSTLEIQRTEQGDSAMYLCASSLVRGRGTQYFGPGTRLLVL.

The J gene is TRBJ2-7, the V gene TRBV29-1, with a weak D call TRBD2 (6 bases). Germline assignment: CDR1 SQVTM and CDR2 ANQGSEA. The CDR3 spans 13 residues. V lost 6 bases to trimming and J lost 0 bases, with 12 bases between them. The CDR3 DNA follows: TGCAGCGTGTTAGCGGAGTCCTCCTACGAGCAGTACTTC. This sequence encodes CSVLAESSYEQYF.

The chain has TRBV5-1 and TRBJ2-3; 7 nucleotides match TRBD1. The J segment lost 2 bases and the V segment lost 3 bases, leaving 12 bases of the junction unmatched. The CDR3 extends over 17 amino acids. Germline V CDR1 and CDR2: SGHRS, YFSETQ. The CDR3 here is CASSSPPDRALTDTQYF. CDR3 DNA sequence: TGCGCCAGCAGCTCCCCCCCTGACAGGGCTCTCACAGATACGCAGTATTTT.

The CDR3 sequence: CASSLEPVAEAFF. The DNA for the CDR3 is TGTGCCAGCAGCTTAGAACCGGTGGCTGAAGCTTTCTTT. The genes are TRBV7-9 and TRBJ1-1; D not certain. Deletions cut 1 base from V and 6 bases from J, with 9 bases between. Germline loops: CDR1 SEHNR, CDR2 FQNEAQ (reference sequence). The CDR3 spans 13 residues.

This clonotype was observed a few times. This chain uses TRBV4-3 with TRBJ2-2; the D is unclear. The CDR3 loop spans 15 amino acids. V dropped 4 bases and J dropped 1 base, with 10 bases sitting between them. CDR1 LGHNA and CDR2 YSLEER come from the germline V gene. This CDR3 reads CASSRRRVNTGELFF. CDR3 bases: TGCGCCAGCAGCCGTCGACGGGTGAACACCGGGGAGCTGTTTTTT.

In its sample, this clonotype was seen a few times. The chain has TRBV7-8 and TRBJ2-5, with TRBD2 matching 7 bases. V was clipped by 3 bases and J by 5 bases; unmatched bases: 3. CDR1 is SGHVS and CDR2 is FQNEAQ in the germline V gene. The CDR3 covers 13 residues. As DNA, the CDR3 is TGTGCCAGCAGCTTGGGCGGGAGCGAGACCCAGTACTTC. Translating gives CASSLGGSETQYF.

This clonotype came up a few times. As DNA, the CDR3 is TGTGCCAGTAGTACCTTAGGGGTCCCGAACACTGAAGCTTTCTTT. Translated, it gives CASSTLGVPNTEAFF. V usage is TRBV19 and J usage is TRBJ1-1; D perhaps matches TRBD1 (5 bases). V lost 4 bases and J 1 base, leaving 13 bases between the germline ends. The length of the CDR3 is 15 residues. The germline gives CDR1 LNHDA, CDR2 SQIVND (reference sequence).

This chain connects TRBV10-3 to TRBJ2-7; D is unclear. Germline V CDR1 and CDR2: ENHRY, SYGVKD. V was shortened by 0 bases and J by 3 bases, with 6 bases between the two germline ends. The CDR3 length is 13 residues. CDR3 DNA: TGTGCCATCAGTGAGTCTTCCAGCTACGAGCAGTACTTC. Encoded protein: CAISESSSYEQYF.

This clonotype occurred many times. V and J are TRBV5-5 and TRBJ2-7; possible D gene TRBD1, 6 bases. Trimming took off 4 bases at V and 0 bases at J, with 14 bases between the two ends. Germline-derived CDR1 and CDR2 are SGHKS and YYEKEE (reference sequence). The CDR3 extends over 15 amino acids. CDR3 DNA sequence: TGTGCCAGCAGCCCCCCCCTCAGGGGCTCCTACGAGCAGTACTTC. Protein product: CASSPPLRGSYEQYF.

As DNA, the CDR3 is TGTGCCAGCAGCTTAGAATTTCCAGGGAGTACCAAAAACATTCAGTACTTC. It is translated as CASSLEFPGSTKNIQYF. The V and J genes are TRBV7-2 and TRBJ2-4; D assignment may be TRBD1 or TRBD2 (5 bases each). The V and J ends lost 1 base and 2 bases respectively, with 15 bases between them. In germline, CDR1 is SGHTA, CDR2 FQGNSA. CDR3 length: 17 residues.

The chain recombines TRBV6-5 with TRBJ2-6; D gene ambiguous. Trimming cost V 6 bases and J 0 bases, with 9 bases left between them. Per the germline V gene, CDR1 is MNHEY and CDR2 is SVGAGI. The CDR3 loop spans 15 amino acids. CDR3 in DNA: TGTGCCAGCAGATCCCAGCACTCTGGGGCCAACGTCCTGACTTTC. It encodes CASRSQHSGANVLTF.

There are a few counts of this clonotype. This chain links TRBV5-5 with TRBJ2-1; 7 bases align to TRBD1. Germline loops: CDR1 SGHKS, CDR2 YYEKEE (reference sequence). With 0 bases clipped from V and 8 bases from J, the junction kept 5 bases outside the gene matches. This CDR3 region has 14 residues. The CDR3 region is CASSLGGTVHEQFF. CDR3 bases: TGTGCCAGCAGCTTGGGGGGGACAGTCCATGAGCAGTTCTTC.

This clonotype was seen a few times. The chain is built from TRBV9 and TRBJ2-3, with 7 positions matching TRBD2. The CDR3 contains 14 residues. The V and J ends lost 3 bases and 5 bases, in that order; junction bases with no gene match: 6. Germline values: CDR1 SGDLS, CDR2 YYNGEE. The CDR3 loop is CASSASGSGDTQYF. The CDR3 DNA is TGTGCCAGCAGCGCTAGCGGTTCGGGAGATACGCAGTATTTT.

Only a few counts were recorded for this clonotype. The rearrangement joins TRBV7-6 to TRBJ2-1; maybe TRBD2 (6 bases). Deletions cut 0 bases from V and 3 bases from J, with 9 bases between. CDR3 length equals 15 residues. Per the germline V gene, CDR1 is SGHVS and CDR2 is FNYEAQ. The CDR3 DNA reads TGTGCCAGCAGCTTAGCACTGGGGGGCTACAATGAGCAGTTCTTC. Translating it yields CASSLALGGYNEQFF.

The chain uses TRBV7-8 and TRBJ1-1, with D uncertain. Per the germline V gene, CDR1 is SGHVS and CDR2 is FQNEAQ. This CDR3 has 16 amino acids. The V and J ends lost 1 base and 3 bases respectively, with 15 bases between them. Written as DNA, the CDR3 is TGTGCCAGCAGCTTAGGGGGAGGAGGAAGATACACTGAAGCTTTCTTT. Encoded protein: CASSLGGGGRYTEAFF.

The CDR3 here is CASSLEAAGSSYEQYF. CDR3 coding DNA: TGTGCCAGCAGTTTAGAAGCTGCAGGGAGCTCCTACGAGCAGTACTTC. This chain links TRBV12-3 or TRBV12-4 with TRBJ2-7; either TRBD1 or TRBD2 may fit D (5 bases each). This CDR3 has 16 residues. V was pared by 1 base and J by 0 bases, with 13 bases between.

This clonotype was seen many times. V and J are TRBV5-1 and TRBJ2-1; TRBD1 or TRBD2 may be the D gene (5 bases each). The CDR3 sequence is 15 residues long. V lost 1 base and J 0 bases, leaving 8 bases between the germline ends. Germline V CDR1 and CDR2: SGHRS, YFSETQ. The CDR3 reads CASSLNGGSYNEQFF. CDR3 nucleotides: TGCGCCAGCAGCTTGAATGGGGGCTCCTACAATGAGCAGTTCTTC. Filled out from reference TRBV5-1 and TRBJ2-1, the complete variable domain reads KAGVTQTPRYLIKTRGQQVTLSCSPISGHRSVSWYQQTPGQGLQFLFEYFSETQRNKGNFPGRFSGRQFSNSRSEMNVSTLELGDSALYLCASSLNGGSYNEQFFGPGTRLTVL.